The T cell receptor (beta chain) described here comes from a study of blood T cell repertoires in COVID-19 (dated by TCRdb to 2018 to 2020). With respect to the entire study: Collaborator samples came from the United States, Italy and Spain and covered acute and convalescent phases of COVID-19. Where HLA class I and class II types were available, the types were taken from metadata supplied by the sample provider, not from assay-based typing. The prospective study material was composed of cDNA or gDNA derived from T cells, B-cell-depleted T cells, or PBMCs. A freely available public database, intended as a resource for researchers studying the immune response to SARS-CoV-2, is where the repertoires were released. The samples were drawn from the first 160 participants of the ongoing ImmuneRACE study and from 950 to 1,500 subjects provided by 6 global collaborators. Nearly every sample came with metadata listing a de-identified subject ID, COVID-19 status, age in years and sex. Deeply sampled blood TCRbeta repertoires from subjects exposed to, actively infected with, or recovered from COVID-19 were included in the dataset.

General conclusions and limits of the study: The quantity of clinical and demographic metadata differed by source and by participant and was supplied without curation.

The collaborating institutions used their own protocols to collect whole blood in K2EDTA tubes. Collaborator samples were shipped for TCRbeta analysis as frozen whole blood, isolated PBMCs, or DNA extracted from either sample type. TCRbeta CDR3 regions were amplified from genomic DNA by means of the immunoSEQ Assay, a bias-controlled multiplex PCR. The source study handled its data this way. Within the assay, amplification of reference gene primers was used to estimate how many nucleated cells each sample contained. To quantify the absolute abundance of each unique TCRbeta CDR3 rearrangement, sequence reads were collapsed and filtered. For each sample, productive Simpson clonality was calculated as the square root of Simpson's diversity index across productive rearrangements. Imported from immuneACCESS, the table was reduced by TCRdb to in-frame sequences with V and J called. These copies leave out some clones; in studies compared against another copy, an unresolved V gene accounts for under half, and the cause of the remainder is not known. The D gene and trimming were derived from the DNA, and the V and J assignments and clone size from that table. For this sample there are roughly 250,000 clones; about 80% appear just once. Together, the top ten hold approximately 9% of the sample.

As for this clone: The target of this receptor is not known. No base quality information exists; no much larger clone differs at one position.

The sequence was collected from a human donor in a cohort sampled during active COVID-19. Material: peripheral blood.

The encoded CDR3 is CASSPGKYEKLFF. The nucleotide sequence is given as TGTGCCAGCAGCCCAGGGAAATATGAAAAACTGTTTTTT. The rearrangement combines TRBV7-9 with TRBJ1-4; matching of 5 bases hints at TRBD1 as the D gene. Reading the germline V gene (reference sequence) gives CDR1 SEHNR and CDR2 FQNEAQ. V sheds 5 bases and J sheds 6 bases, leaving 10 bases between their ends. The CDR3 spans 13 residues, from the cysteine through the phenylalanine. The DNA shown is the 39-base CDR3, in frame from base 1.